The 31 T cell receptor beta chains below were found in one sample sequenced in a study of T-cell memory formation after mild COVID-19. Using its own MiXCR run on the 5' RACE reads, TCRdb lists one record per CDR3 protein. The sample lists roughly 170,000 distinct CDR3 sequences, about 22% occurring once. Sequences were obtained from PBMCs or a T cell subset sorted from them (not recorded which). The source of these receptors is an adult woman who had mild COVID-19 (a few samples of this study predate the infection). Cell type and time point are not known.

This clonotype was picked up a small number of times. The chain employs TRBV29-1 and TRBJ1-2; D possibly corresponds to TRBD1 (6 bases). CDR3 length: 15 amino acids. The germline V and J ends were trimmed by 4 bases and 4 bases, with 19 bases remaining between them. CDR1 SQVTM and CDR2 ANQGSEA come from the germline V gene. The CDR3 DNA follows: TGCAGCGTTGGCCTCGCCAGACAGGACCCCTATGGCTACACCTTC. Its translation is CSVGLARQDPYGYTF.

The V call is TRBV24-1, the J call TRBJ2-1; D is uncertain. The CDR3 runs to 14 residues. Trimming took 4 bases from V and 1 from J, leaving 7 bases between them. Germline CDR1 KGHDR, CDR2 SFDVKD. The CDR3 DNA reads TGTGCCACCAGTGACACAGAGTCCTACAATGAGCAGTTCTTC. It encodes CATSDTESYNEQFF.

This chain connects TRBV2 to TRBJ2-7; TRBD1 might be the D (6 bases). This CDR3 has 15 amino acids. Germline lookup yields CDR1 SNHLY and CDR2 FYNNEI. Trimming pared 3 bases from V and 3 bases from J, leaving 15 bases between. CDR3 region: CASSEETGLGYEQYF. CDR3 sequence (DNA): TGTGCCAGCAGTGAGGAGACAGGATTAGGCTACGAGCAGTACTTC.

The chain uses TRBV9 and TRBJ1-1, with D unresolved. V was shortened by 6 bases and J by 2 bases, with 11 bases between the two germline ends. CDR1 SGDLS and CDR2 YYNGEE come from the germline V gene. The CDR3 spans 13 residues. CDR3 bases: TGTGCCAGCAAACCCACCACTAACACTGAAGCTTTCTTT. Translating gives CASKPTTNTEAFF.

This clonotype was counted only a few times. Written as DNA, the CDR3 is TGTGCCAGCAGCGACAGGCAATCCCACTATGGCTACACCTTC. It is translated as CASSDRQSHYGYTF. This chain joins TRBV12-3 or TRBV12-4 and TRBJ1-2; D might be TRBD1 (6 bases). V gave up 6 bases and J gave up 3 bases, with 14 bases separating them. The CDR3 has 14 residues.

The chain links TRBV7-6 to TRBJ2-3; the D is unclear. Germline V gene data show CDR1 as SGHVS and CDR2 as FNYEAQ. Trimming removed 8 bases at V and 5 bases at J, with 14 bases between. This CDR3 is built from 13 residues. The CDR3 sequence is CASCRRIGDTQYF. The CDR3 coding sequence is TGTGCCAGCTGCCGTAGGATAGGAGATACGCAGTATTTT.

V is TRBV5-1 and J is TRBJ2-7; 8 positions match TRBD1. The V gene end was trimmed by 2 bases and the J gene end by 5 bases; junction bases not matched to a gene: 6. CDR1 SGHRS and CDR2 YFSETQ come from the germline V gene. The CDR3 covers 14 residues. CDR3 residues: CASSFSLDRDEQYF. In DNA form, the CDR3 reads TGCGCCAGCAGCTTCTCCCTGGACAGGGACGAGCAGTACTTC.

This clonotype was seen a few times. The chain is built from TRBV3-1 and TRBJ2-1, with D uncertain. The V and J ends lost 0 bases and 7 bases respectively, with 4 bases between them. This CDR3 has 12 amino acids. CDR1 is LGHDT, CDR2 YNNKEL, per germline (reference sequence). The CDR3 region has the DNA TGTGCCAGCAGCCAAGATAAGAATGAGCAGTTCTTC. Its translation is CASSQDKNEQFF.

This chain's CDR3 is CASSFLQGEDEAFF. Written as DNA, the CDR3 is TGTGCCAGCAGCTTTCTACAGGGGGAGGATGAAGCTTTCTTT. The J gene is TRBJ1-1, the V gene TRBV7-9; 8 positions agree with TRBD1. V lost 3 bases and J lost 7; bases outside the gene matches: 7. Per the germline V gene, CDR1 is SEHNR and CDR2 is FQNEAQ (reference sequence). This CDR3 has 14 amino acids.

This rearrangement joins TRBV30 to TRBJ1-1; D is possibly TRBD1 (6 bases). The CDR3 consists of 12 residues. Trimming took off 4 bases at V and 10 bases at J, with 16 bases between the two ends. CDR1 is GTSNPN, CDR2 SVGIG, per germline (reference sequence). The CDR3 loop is CAWTSGAPAAFF. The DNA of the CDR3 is TGTGCCTGGACTTCGGGGGCCCCGGCAGCTTTCTTT.

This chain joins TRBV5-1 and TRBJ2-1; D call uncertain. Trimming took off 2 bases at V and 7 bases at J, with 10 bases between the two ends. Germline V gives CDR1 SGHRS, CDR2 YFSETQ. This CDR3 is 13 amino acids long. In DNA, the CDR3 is TGCGCCAGCAGCTTATACTCACTTAATGAGCAGTTCTTC. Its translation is CASSLYSLNEQFF.

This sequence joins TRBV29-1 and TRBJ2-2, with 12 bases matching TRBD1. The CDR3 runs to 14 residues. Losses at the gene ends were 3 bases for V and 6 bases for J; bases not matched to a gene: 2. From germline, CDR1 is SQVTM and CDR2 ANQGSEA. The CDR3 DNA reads TGCAGCGTTGAGGGACAGGGGGCTTCCGGGGAGCTGTTTTTT. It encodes CSVEGQGASGELFF.

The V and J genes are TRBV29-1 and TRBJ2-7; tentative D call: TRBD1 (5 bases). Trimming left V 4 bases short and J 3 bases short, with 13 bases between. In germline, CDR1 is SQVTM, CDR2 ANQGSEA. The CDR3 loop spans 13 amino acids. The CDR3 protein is CSVGTLTGYEQYF. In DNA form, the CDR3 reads TGCAGCGTTGGGACACTCACTGGCTACGAGCAGTACTTC.

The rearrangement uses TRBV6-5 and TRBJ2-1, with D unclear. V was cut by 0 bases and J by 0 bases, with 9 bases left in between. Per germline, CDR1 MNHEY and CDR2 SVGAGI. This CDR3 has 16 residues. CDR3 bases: TGTGCCAGCAGTTACTCGGGCCAGAGCTCCTACAATGAGCAGTTCTTC. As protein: CASSYSGQSSYNEQFF.

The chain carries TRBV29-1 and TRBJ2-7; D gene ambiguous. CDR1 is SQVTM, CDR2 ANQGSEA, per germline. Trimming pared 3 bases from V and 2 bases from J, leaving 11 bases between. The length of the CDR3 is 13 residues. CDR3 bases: TGCAGCGTTGAGCTTTCGGCAACCTACGAGCAGTACTTC. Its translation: CSVELSATYEQYF.

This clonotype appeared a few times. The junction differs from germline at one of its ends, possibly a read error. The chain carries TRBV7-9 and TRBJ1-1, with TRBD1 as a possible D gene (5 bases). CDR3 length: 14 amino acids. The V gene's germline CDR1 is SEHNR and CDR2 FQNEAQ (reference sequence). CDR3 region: CASSPYGGNAEAFF. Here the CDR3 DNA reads TGTGCCAGCAGCCCCTACGGGGGGAACGCTGAAGCTTTCTTT.

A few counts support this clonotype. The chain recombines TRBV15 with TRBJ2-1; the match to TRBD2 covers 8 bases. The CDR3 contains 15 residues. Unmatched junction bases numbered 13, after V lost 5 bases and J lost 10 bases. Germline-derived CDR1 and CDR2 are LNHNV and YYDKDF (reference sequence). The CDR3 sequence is CATSESGSAGDEQFF. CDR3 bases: TGTGCCACCAGCGAAAGCGGGAGTGCCGGGGACGAGCAGTTCTTC.

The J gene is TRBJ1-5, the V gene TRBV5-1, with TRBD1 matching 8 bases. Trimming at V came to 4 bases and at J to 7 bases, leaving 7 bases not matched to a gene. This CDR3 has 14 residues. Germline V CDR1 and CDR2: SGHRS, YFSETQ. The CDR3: CASSDGTGMQPQHF. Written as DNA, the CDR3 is TGCGCCAGCAGCGACGGGACAGGCATGCAGCCCCAGCATTTT.

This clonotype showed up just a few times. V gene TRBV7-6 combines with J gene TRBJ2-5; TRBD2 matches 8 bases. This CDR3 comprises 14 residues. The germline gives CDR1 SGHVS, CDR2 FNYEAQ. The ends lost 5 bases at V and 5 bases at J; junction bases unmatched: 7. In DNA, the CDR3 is TGTGCCAGCAGCCCGGGACTAGGTCGGGAGACCCAGTACTTC. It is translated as CASSPGLGRETQYF. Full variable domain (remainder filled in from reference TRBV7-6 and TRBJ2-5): GAGVSQSPRYKVTKRGQDVALRCDPISGHVSLYWYRQALGQGPEFLTYFNYEAQQDKSGLPNDRFSAERPEGSISTLTIQRTEQRDSAMYRCASSPGLGRETQYFGPGTRLLVL.

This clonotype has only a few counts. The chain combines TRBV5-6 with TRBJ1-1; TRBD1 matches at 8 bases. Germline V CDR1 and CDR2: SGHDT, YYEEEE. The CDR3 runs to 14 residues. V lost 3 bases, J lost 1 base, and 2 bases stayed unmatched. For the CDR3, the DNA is TGTGCCAGCAGCTCCGGGACAGGGAACACTGAAGCTTTCTTT. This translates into CASSSGTGNTEAFF.

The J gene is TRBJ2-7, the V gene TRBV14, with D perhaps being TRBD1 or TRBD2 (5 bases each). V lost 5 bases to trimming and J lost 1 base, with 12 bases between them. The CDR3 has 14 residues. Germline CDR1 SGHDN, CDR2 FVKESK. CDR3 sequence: CASSGTLSSYEQYF. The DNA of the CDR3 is TGTGCCAGCAGCGGGACCCTTTCGTCCTACGAGCAGTACTTC.

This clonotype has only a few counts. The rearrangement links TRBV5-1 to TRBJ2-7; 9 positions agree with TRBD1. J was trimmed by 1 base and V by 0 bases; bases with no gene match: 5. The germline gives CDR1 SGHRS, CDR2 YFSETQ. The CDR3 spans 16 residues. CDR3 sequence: CASSLGDRATSYEQYF. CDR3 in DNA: TGCGCCAGCAGCTTGGGGGACAGGGCCACTTCCTACGAGCAGTACTTC.

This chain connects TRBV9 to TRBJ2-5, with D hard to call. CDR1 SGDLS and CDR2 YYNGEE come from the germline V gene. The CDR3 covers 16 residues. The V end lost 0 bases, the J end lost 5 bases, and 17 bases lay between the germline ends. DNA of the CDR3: TGTGCCAGCAGCGTAGGTCGCTCAATCCTGGAGGAGACCCAGTACTTC. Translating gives CASSVGRSILEETQYF.

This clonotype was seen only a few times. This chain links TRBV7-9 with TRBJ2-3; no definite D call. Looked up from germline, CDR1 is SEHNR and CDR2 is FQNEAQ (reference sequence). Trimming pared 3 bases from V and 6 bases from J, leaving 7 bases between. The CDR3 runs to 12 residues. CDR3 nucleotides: TGTGCCAGCAGCTTCCTGGTTGATACGCAGTATTTT. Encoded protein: CASSFLVDTQYF.

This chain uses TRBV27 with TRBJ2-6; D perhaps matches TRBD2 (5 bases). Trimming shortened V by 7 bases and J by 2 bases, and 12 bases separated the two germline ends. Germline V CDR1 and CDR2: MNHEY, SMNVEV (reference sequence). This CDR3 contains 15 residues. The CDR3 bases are TGTGCCAGCACCGGACTGGAGGCTGGGGCCAACGTCCTGACTTTC. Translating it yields CASTGLEAGANVLTF.

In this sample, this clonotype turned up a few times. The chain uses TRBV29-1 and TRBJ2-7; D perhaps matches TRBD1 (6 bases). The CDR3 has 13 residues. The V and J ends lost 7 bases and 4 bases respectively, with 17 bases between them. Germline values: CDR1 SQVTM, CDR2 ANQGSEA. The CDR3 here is CSASGTPSYEQYF. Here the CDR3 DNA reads TGCAGCGCCTCCGGGACACCTTCTTACGAGCAGTACTTC.

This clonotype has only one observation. The CDR3 sequence is CASSHSIGDRPSTDTQYF. The DNA for the CDR3 is TGTGCCAGCAGCCATTCCATAGGAGACAGGCCAAGCACAGATACGCAGTATTTT. This chain links TRBV9 with TRBJ2-3, with D maybe TRBD1 (6 bases). V lost 4 bases and J lost 0, with 21 bases in between. There are 18 residues in the CDR3. CDR1 is SGDLS, CDR2 YYNGEE, per germline.

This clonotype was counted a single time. The CDR3 protein is CASSHSTGTEDYEQYF. Here the CDR3 DNA reads TGTGCCAGCAGCCACTCCACCGGGACAGAAGACTACGAGCAGTACTTC. The chain links TRBV3-1 to TRBJ2-7; TRBD1 matches 7 bases. This CDR3 has 16 amino acids. Germline V gene lookup returns CDR1 LGHDT and CDR2 YNNKEL (reference sequence). The J segment lost 3 bases and the V segment lost 3 bases, leaving 11 bases of the junction unmatched.

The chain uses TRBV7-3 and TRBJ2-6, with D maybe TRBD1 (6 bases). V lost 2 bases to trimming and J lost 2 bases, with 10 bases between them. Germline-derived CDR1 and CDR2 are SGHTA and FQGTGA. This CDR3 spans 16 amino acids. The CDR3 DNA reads TGTGCCAGCAGCTTAGGCAGGGGAACTGGGGCCAACGTCCTGACTTTC. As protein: CASSLGRGTGANVLTF. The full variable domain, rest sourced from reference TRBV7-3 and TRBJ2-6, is GAGVSQTPSNKVTEKGKYVELRCDPISGHTALYWYRQSLGQGPEFLIYFQGTGAADDSGLPNDRFFAVRPEGSVSTLKIQRTERGDSAVYLCASSLGRGTGANVLTFGAGSRLTVL.

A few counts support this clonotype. For the CDR3, the DNA is TGTGCCAGCAGCGTATCGGGATACGGCGGCGGGGAGCTGTTTTTT. Amino acids: CASSVSGYGGGELFF. The V gene is TRBV9, the J gene TRBJ2-2; possibly TRBD2 for D (5 bases). V lost 1 base, J lost 7 bases, and 14 bases lay in between. Germline CDR1 reads SGDLS; CDR2 reads YYNGEE. The CDR3 totals 15 residues.

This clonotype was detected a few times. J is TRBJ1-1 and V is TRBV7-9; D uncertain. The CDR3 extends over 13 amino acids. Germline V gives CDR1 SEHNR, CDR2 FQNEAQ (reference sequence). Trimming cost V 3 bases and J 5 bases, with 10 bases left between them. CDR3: CASSFNKGTEAFF. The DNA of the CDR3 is TGTGCCAGCAGCTTTAATAAGGGAACTGAAGCTTTCTTT.